Each of the 22 T cell receptor beta chains below was sequenced from the same sample in a study of Ad26.COV2.S vaccination and SARS-CoV-2 variants. Data came from immunoSEQ multiplex PCR; TCRdb stores just in-frame clones and leaves some out. The sample lists about 400,000 clones; around nine tenths were seen once. Described treatment: 19 received Ad26.COV2.S at low or high dose, single or two shots; about 5 received placebo; per-sample allocation not given. The samples were gathered on day 63 after the first injection of vaccine or placebo. Sequencing used peripheral blood, obtained in a trial of Ad26.COV2.S vaccine versus placebo. The receptors come from a person aged 18-65 years who received the Ad26.COV2.S COVID-19 vaccine or a placebo.

The V call is TRBV19, the J call TRBJ1-1, with 7 bases matching TRBD1. J lost 5 bases, V lost 3 bases, and 9 bases had no gene match. From germline, CDR1 is LNHDA and CDR2 SQIVND (reference sequence). The CDR3 runs to 15 residues. The CDR3 reads CASSIPQGGGTEAFF. The CDR3 DNA reads TGTGCCAGTAGTATTCCCCAGGGGGGGGGAACTGAAGCTTTCTTT.

This clone was observed a handful of times. The V gene is TRBV3-1 (or the pseudogene TRBV3-2), the J gene TRBJ1-5, with D possibly TRBD1 on 5 matching bases. Germline CDR1 LGHDT, CDR2 YNNKEL (reference sequence). The ends were cut back, 1 base at V and 5 bases at J, with 9 bases in the middle. The length of the CDR3 is 14 residues. CDR3 loop: CASSQGGTHQPQHF. DNA for the CDR3: TGTGCCAGCAGCCAAGGCGGGACCCATCAGCCCCAGCATTTT.

Note on this clone: This same CDR3 is encoded by further DNA sequences in the sample. This chain uses TRBV5-1 with TRBJ1-5; D gene uncertain. The CDR3 is 13 residues long. The ends were cut back, 0 bases at V and 8 bases at J, with 9 bases in the middle. Germline loops: CDR1 SGHRS, CDR2 YFSETQ. This CDR3 reads CASSLEGAEPQHF. DNA for the CDR3: TGCGCCAGCAGCTTGGAGGGAGCAGAGCCCCAGCATTTT.

The rearrangement joins TRBV7-9 to TRBJ2-1, with D possibly TRBD2 on 7 matching bases. Trimming removed 5 bases from V and 3 bases from J, with 20 bases in between. This CDR3 contains 17 residues. Germline CDR1 reads SEHNR; CDR2 reads FQNEAQ (reference sequence). CDR3 amino acids: CASSPPLRGADYNEQFF. For the CDR3, the DNA is TGTGCCAGCAGCCCCCCCTTACGGGGGGCAGACTACAATGAGCAGTTCTTC.

The chain employs TRBV6-4 and TRBJ1-6; D ambiguous. The germline gives CDR1 MRHNA, CDR2 SNTAGT. V lost 2 bases, J lost 0 bases, and 17 bases lay in between. This CDR3 contains 19 residues. CDR3 sequence (DNA): TGTGCCAGCAGTGACCAGAAGATAGAAAGGAGCTCCTATAATTCACCCCTCCACTTT. This encodes CASSDQKIERSSYNSPLHF.

This clone was detected only a few times. The chain joins TRBV18 to TRBJ1-2; the match to TRBD1 covers 9 bases. The CDR3 is 14 residues long. Germline lookup yields CDR1 KGHSH and CDR2 LQKENI. V lost 7 bases and J lost 0; bases outside the gene matches: 3. The CDR3 DNA follows: TGTGCCAGCTTCCGACAGGGGGCTAACTATGGCTACACCTTC. Encoded protein: CASFRQGANYGYTF.

A word on this clone: The junction departs from the called germline gene at one end, perhaps through a read error. The chain recombines TRBV7-7 with TRBJ2-2; no reliable D call. Per the germline V gene, CDR1 is SSHAT and CDR2 is FNYEAQ (reference sequence). The CDR3 is made up of 14 amino acids. CDR3 loop: CASSLGTNTGELFF. The CDR3 coding sequence is TGTGCTAGCAGCTTAGGGACGAACACCGGGGAGCTGTTTTTT.

In its sample, this clone was seen once. The chain is built from TRBV11-3 and TRBJ2-2, with D perhaps matching TRBD2 (5 bases). V was clipped by 5 bases and J by 6 bases, with 16 bases between them. This CDR3 region has 15 residues. Germline values: CDR1 SGHNT, CDR2 YENEEA. The CDR3 DNA reads as TGTGCCAGCAGCCCAACCAGCATCGGGGCCGGGGAGCTGTTTTTT. This translates into CASSPTSIGAGELFF.

Comments on this clone: Distinct nucleotide sequences in the sample also encode this CDR3. The V gene is TRBV6-5, the J gene TRBJ1-5, with D uncertain. V dropped 0 bases and J dropped 0 bases, with 6 bases sitting between them. Germline V lookup: CDR1 MNHEY, CDR2 SVGAGI. CDR3 size: 15 residues. The CDR3 DNA sequence: TGTGCCAGCAGTTACTCCAGTAATAGCAATCAGCCCCAGCATTTT. This sequence encodes CASSYSSNSNQPQHF.

The chain combines TRBV13 with TRBJ2-7; TRBD2 might be the D (6 bases). This CDR3 contains 16 residues. CDR1 is PRHDT, CDR2 FYEKMQ, per germline (reference sequence). Trimming left V 0 bases short and J 7 bases short, with 19 bases between. CDR3 nucleotides: TGTGCCAGCAGCTTAGGGTCAGGGAGGCTGGCTAGTGAGCAGTACTTC. Translation: CASSLGSGRLASEQYF. Looking up the rest from reference TRBV13 and TRBJ2-7 gives the full variable domain: AAGVIQSPRHLIKEKRETATLKCYPIPRHDTVYWYQQGPGQDPQFLISFYEKMQSDKGSIPDRFSAQQFSDYHSELNMSSLELGDSALYFCASSLGSGRLASEQYFGPGTRLTVT.

The V gene is TRBV19, the J gene TRBJ2-3; 9 nucleotides align to TRBD1. This CDR3 contains 15 residues. After removal of 3 bases from V and 6 bases from J, the junction contained 7 bases not matched to a gene. The V gene's germline CDR1 is LNHDA and CDR2 SQIVND (reference sequence). The CDR3 nucleotides read TGTGCCAGTAGTATGCGGGACAGGGTTTTCGATACGCAGTATTTT. Translated, it gives CASSMRDRVFDTQYF. Together with reference TRBV19 and TRBJ2-3, the CDR3 gives the full variable domain: DGGITQSPKYLFRKEGQNVTLSCEQNLNHDAMYWYRQDPGQGLRLIYYSQIVNDFQKGDIAEGYSVSREKKESFPLTVTSAQKNPTAFYLCASSMRDRVFDTQYFGPGTRLTVL.

J is TRBJ1-2 and V is TRBV2, with D unresolved. V gave up 7 bases and J gave up 7 bases, with 13 bases separating them. The CDR3 spans 12 residues. CDR1 SNHLY and CDR2 FYNNEI come from the germline V gene. CDR3 bases: TGTGCCAGCACGTTGGAGGGTGGTGGCTACACCTTC. This codes for CASTLEGGGYTF.

The V and J genes are TRBV12-5 and TRBJ2-4, with D perhaps being TRBD1 or TRBD2 (5 bases each). Germline V lookup: CDR1 LGHNT, CDR2 FRNRAP. The germline V and J ends were trimmed by 1 base and 0 bases, with 16 bases remaining between them. This CDR3 is 18 amino acids long. The CDR3 loop is CASGLGGTSRLAKNIQYF. Written as DNA, the CDR3 is TGTGCTAGTGGTTTGGGGGGGACCTCTCGATTAGCCAAAAACATTCAGTACTTC.

This clone was picked up one time. The rearrangement links TRBV7-8 to TRBJ2-6, with no clear D. This CDR3 spans 17 amino acids. CDR1 is SGHVS and CDR2 is FQNEAQ in the germline V gene. Between the trimmed V and J ends, which lost 5 bases and 4 bases, there was a span of 18 bases. The CDR3 sequence: CASSVGGRPTGANVLTF. The CDR3 DNA reads TGTGCCAGCAGCGTAGGCGGACGGCCTACCGGGGCCAACGTCCTGACTTTC.

The chain carries TRBV12-3 or TRBV12-4 and TRBJ1-4, with a weak D call TRBD1 (5 bases). Trimming pared 2 bases from V and 7 bases from J, leaving 8 bases between. CDR3 size: 13 residues. CDR3 loop: CASSLRQTEKLFF. Written as DNA, the CDR3 is TGTGCCAGCAGTTTAAGACAGACTGAAAAACTGTTTTTT.

The rearrangement links TRBV4-1 to TRBJ1-1; D is unresolved. The V gene lost 1 base and the J gene lost 5 bases, with 11 bases spanning the gap. The CDR3 spans 14 residues. Germline-derived CDR1 and CDR2 are MGHRA and YSYEKL. In DNA form, the CDR3 reads TGCGCCAGCAGCCAAGCCCCCTTGGGAACTGAAGCTTTCTTT. Residues: CASSQAPLGTEAFF.

The chain recombines TRBV13 with TRBJ2-1; D uncertain. V lost 4 bases and J lost 0, with 13 bases in between. Germline CDR1 PRHDT, CDR2 FYEKMQ (reference sequence). This CDR3 contains 16 residues. Here the CDR3 DNA reads TGTGCCAGCAGCTACTTGGACCTCAGCTCCTACAATGAGCAGTTCTTC. Residues: CASSYLDLSSYNEQFF.

The chain combines TRBV5-4 with TRBJ2-5; 9 nucleotides align to TRBD1. Trimming removed 4 bases from V and 4 bases from J; junction bases left unmatched: 8. This CDR3 comprises 15 residues. Germline CDR1 and CDR2: SGHNT and YYREEE (reference sequence). The CDR3 sequence is CASSGTGLSGETQYF. The CDR3 DNA reads TGTGCCAGCAGCGGGACAGGGCTGTCCGGAGAGACCCAGTACTTC.

V gene TRBV7-6 combines with J gene TRBJ1-6; no clear D. CDR3 length: 15 amino acids. Between the trimmed V and J ends, which lost 4 bases and 7 bases, there was a span of 14 bases. Germline assignment: CDR1 SGHVS and CDR2 FNYEAQ. The CDR3 DNA follows: TGTGCCAGCAGCTCGACGGGAGGAAAGAATTCACCCCTCCACTTT. Its protein is CASSSTGGKNSPLHF. Complete variable domain (other parts from reference TRBV7-6 and TRBJ1-6): GAGVSQSPRYKVTKRGQDVALRCDPISGHVSLYWYRQALGQGPEFLTYFNYEAQQDKSGLPNDRFSAERPEGSISTLTIQRTEQRDSAMYRCASSSTGGKNSPLHFGNGTRLTVT.

The chain couples TRBV2 to TRBJ1-5, with a weak D call TRBD1 (6 bases). Trimming cost V 6 bases and J 3 bases, with 15 bases left between them. The CDR3 sequence is 15 residues long. Germline loops: CDR1 SNHLY, CDR2 FYNNEI. Here the CDR3 reads CASRGDRTSNQPQHF. The CDR3, as DNA: TGTGCCAGCAGGGGTGACAGGACATCCAATCAGCCCCAGCATTTT.

The chain couples TRBV27 to TRBJ2-2; no clear D. Trimming removed 0 bases from V and 1 base from J, with 9 bases in between. Germline V lookup: CDR1 MNHEY, CDR2 SMNVEV (reference sequence). This CDR3 has 16 amino acids. The CDR3 protein is CASSLSRTENTGELFF. CDR3 in DNA: TGTGCCAGCAGTTTATCTCGGACCGAGAACACCGGGGAGCTGTTTTTT.

The chain combines TRBV29-1 with TRBJ1-2; no reliable D call. The CDR3 loop spans 14 amino acids. Germline V CDR1 and CDR2: SQVTM, ANQGSEA. V lost 4 bases and J lost 4, with 16 bases in between. This CDR3 reads CSVGEREGSYGYTF. The CDR3 DNA is TGCAGCGTTGGAGAAAGGGAGGGTAGCTATGGCTACACCTTC.